This TCR beta chain was documented in a study of tumor-infiltrating lymphocytes in localized non-small cell lung cancer. In the study overall: Each patient gave resected tumor and non-adjacent uninvolved lung tissue. Study-wide points: Compared with uninvolved lung, tumors showed higher T cell infiltration by TCRbeta sequencing.

A word on this clone: No antigen is known for it.

Assay: immunoSEQ multiplex PCR; the TCRdb copy retains only in-frame clones and omits some. There are tens of thousands of clones in the sample; roughly 85% occur only once, and around 2.1% lies in the top ten. CDR1 MNHNS and CDR2 SASEGT come from the germline V gene. V lost 8 bases, J lost 7 bases, and 5 bases lay in between. The CDR3 covers 9 residues. Sequencing was carried out using lung tumor tissue. The clonotype originates from a human donor with non-small cell lung cancer. This chain joins TRBV6-1 and TRBJ1-2; D remains unclear. In nucleotides, the CDR3 is TGTGCCAGCTTTCCTGGCTACACCTTC. Amino acid sequence: CASFPGYTF.